These 5 T cell receptor beta chains originate from one sample sequenced in a study of cytomegalovirus exposure and HLA in healthy donors. PCR used 60 Vbeta primers and 13 Jbeta primers. Some clones are missing from TCRdb's copy, which holds only in-frame ones; the method was immunoSEQ multiplex PCR. In the table there are 100,000 to 130,000 clones, roughly 80% of which are singletons. The sample was PBMCs. The receptors come from a man aged 25 to 45 in good health and CMV-seronegative.

This clone was seen once. The CDR3 is CASSLGAGTEAFF. The CDR3 coding sequence is TGTGCCAGCAGCTTAGGGGCCGGGACTGAAGCTTTCTTT. V usage is TRBV7-3 and J usage is TRBJ1-1; D perhaps matches TRBD1 (5 bases). The CDR3 extends over 13 amino acids. The ends were cut back, 2 bases at V and 5 bases at J, with 9 bases in the middle. Germline CDR1 SGHTA, CDR2 FQGTGA. The entire variable domain, with the rest obtained from reference TRBV7-3 and TRBJ1-1, is as follows: GAGVSQTPSNKVTEKGKYVELRCDPISGHTALYWYRQSLGQGPEFLIYFQGTGAADDSGLPNDRFFAVRPEGSVSTLKIQRTERGDSAVYLCASSLGAGTEAFFGQGTRLTVV.

The CDR3 region is CASSTDRSINEQFF. The CDR3 DNA is TGCGCCAGCAGCACGGACAGGTCCATCAATGAGCAGTTCTTC. The gene calls are TRBV5-1 and TRBJ2-1; 7 bases match TRBD1. CDR3 length: 14 residues. Germline V gene data show CDR1 as SGHRS and CDR2 as YFSETQ. The V segment lost 4 bases and the J segment 6 bases; nucleotides outside the gene matches: 7.

The genes are TRBV10-3 and TRBJ2-1; D not resolved. The V gene's germline CDR1 is ENHRY and CDR2 SYGVKD. This CDR3 spans 12 amino acids. The germline V and J ends were trimmed by 4 bases and 9 bases, with 10 bases remaining between them. The CDR3 sequence: CAISVASSEQFF. The DNA for the CDR3 is TGTGCCATCAGTGTCGCCTCCAGTGAGCAGTTCTTC.

The CDR3 coding sequence is TGTGCCAGCAGTGAACGAAGGACATCTTCCGAGCAGTACTTC. It yields the protein CASSERRTSSEQYF. The chain joins TRBV25-1 to TRBJ2-7; maybe TRBD1 (5 bases). Trimming removed 2 bases at V and 6 bases at J, with 14 bases between. From germline, CDR1 is MGHDK and CDR2 SYGVNS. The CDR3 has 14 amino acids.

V gene TRBV27 combines with J gene TRBJ1-1; 7 bases are a match to TRBD1. Losses at the gene ends were 5 bases for V and 11 bases for J; bases not matched to a gene: 11. This CDR3 has 13 residues. The germline V gene has CDR1 MNHEY and CDR2 SMNVEV (reference sequence). CDR3 DNA: TGTGCCAGCAGTACCCGACAGGGCCTTGACGCTTTCTTT. As protein: CASSTRQGLDAFF.